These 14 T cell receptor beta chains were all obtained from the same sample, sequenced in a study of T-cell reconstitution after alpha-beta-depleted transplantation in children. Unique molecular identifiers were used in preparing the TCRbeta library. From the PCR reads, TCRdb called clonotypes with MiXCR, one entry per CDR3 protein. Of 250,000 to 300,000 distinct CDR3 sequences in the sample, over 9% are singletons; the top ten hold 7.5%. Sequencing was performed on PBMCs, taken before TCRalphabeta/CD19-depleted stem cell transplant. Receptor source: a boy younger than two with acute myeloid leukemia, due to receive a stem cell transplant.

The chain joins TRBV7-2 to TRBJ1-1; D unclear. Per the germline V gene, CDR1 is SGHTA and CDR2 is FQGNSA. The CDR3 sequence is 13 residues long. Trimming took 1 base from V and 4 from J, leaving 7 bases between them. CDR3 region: CASSLVSVTEAFF. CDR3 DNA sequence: TGTGCCAGCAGCTTAGTTTCAGTCACTGAAGCTTTCTTT.

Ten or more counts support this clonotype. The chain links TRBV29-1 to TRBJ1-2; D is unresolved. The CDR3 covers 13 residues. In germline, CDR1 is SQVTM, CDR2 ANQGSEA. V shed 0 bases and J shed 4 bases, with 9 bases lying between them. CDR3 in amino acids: CSVEENGRYGYTF. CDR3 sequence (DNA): TGCAGCGTTGAAGAAAACGGCCGCTATGGCTACACCTTC. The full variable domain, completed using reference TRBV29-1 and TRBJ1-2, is SAVISQKPSRDICQRGTSLTIQCQVDSQVTMMFWYRQQPGQSLTLIATANQGSEATYESGFVIDKFPISRPNLTFSTLTVSNMSPEDSSIYLCSVEENGRYGYTFGSGTRLTVV.

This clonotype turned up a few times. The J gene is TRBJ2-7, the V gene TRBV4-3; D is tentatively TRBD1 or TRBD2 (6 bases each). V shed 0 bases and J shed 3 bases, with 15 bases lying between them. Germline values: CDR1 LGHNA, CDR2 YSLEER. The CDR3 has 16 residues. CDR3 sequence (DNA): TGCGCCAGCAGCCAAGAAGGGGGGTTAGCGGTCTACGAGCAGTACTTC. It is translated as CASSQEGGLAVYEQYF.

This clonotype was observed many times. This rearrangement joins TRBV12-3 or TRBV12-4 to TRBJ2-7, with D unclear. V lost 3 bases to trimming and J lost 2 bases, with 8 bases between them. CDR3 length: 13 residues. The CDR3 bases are TGTGCCAGCAGTTTTGGAGAGCCCTACGAGCAGTACTTC. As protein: CASSFGEPYEQYF.

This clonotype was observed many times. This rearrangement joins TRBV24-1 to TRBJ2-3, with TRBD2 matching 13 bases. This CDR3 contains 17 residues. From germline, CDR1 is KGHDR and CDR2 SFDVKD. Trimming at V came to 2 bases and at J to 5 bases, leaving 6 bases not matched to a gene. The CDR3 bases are TGTGCCACCAGTGATTATCGACTAGCGGGGGGACGAGATACGCAGTATTTT. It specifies CATSDYRLAGGRDTQYF.

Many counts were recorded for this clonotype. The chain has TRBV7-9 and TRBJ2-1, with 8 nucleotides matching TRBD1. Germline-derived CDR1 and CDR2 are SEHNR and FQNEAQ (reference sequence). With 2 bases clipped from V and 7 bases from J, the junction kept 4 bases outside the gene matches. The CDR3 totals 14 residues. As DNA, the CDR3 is TGTGCCAGCAGCTTATCGGGACAGGTAAATGAGCAGTTCTTC. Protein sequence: CASSLSGQVNEQFF.

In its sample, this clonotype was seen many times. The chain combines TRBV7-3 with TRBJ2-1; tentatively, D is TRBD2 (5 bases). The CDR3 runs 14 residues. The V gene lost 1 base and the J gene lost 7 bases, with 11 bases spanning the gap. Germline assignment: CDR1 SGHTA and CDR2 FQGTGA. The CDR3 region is CASSLKTIGNEQFF. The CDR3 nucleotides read TGTGCCAGCAGCTTAAAGACTATTGGGAATGAGCAGTTCTTC.

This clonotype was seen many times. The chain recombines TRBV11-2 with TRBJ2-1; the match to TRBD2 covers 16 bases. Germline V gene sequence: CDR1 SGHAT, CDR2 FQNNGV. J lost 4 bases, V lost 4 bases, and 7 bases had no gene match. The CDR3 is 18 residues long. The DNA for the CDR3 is TGTGCCAGCAGCTCCGATGGGACTAGCGGGAGGGTATACAATGAGCAGTTCTTC. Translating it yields CASSSDGTSGRVYNEQFF.

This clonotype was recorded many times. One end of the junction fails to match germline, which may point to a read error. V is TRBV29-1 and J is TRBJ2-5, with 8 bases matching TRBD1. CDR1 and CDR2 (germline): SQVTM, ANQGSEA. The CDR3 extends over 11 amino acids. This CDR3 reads CSVEDTNRGAF. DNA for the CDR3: TGCAGCGTTGAAGATACGAACAGGGGGGCCTTC.

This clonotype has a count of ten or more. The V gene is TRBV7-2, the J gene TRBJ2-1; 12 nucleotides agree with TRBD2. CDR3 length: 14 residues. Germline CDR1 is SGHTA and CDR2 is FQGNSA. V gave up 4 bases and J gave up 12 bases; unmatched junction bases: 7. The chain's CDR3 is CASSSGLAGAGQFF. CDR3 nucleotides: TGTGCCAGCAGCTCGGGACTAGCGGGCGCGGGGCAGTTCTTC.

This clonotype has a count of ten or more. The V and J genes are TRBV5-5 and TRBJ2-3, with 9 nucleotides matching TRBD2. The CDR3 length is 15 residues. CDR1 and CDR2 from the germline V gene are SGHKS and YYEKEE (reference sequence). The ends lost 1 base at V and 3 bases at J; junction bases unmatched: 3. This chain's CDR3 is CASSLLAGVTDTQYF. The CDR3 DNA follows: TGTGCCAGCAGCTTGTTAGCGGGAGTTACAGATACGCAGTATTTT. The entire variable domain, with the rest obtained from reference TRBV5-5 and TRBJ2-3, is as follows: DAGVTQSPTHLIKTRGQQVTLRCSPISGHKSVSWYQQVLGQGPQFIFQYYEKEERGRGNFPDRFSARQFPNYSSELNVNALLLGDSALYLCASSLLAGVTDTQYFGPGTRLTVL.

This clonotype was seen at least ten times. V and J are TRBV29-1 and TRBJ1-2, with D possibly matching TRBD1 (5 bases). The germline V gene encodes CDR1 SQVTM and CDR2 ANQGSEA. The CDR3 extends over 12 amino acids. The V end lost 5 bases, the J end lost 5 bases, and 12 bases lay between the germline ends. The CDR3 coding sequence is TGCAGCGTTACCGACAAGGGGTATGGCTACACCTTC. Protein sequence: CSVTDKGYGYTF.

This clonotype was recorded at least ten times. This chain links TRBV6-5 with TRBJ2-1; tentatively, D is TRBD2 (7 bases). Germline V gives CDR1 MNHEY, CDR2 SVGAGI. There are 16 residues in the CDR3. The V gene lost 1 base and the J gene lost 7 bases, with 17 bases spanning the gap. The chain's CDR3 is CASSYWGGGAVNEQFF. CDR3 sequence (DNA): TGTGCCAGCAGTTACTGGGGTGGGGGGGCAGTGAATGAGCAGTTCTTC.

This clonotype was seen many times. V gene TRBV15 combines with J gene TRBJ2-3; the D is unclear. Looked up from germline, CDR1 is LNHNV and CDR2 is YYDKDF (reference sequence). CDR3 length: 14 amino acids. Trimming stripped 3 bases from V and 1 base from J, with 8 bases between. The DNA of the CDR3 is TGTGCCACCAGCAGCCACAACCGCACAGATACGCAGTATTTT. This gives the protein CATSSHNRTDTQYF.